One T cell receptor beta chain is described in this entry. Antigen: not known. TCRdb's copy holds only in-frame clones and misses some; the assay was immunoSEQ multiplex PCR. The repertoire holds over 110,000 clones, with around 87% as singletons. The data were obtained in a study of cytomegalovirus exposure and HLA in healthy donors. Broader study findings: Among TCR sequences, most were rare, though some public TCRs appeared in many donors. Cytomegalovirus status was reportedly diagnosed by the classifier with high specificity and sensitivity. A few CMV-associated chains proved CMV antigen-specific in vitro. Researchers catalogued 160 or so TCR beta chains as cytomegalovirus-associated.

The CDR3 runs to 17 residues. Germline V gives CDR1 SGHRS, CDR2 YFSETQ. With V trimmed by 3 bases and J by 3 bases, 12 bases remained unmatched. Material for sequencing was PBMCs. This rearrangement joins TRBV5-1 to TRBJ1-3, with 7 bases that match TRBD1. This clonotype was obtained from a young man in good health and CMV-seropositive. The CDR3 loop is CASSYGDYRGFGNTIYF. The CDR3 nucleotides read TGCGCCAGCAGCTATGGCGACTACAGGGGATTTGGAAACACCATATATTTT.